These 13 T cell receptor beta chains share one sample of origin, sequenced in a study of response to subunit inactivated influenza vaccine. TCRdb fed the RT-PCR reads into MiXCR, producing one record per CDR3 protein. The data contain approximately 520,000 distinct CDR3 sequences, less than 30% of them singletons. This material consisted of CD4+ T cells sorted from PBMCs, taken about 5 days after vaccination. The receptors were sampled from a man aged 50 or older who received an inactivated influenza vaccine.

V usage is TRBV30 and J usage is TRBJ2-3, with 8 bases that match TRBD1. The V gene end was trimmed by 4 bases and the J gene end by 6 bases; junction bases not matched to a gene: 12. The germline CDR1 and CDR2 sequences are GTSNPN and SVGIG (reference sequence). This CDR3 contains 15 residues. CDR3 coding DNA: TGTGCCTGGAACCTCCTAGGACAGGGTTCGGATACGCAGTATTTT. Its translation: CAWNLLGQGSDTQYF. Together with reference TRBV30 and TRBJ2-3, the CDR3 gives the full variable domain: SQTIHQWPATLVQPVGSPLSLECTVEGTSNPNLYWYRQAAGRGLQLLFYSVGIGQISSEVPQNLSASRPQDRQFILSSKKLLLSDSGFYLCAWNLLGQGSDTQYFGPGTRLTVL.

This clonotype was counted many times. This chain links TRBV5-1 with TRBJ2-7; D call uncertain. Germline V gene lookup returns CDR1 SGHRS and CDR2 YFSETQ. The CDR3 has 14 amino acids. V lost 1 base, J lost 5 bases, and 13 bases lay in between. This CDR3 is CASSLQVSSDEQYF. CDR3 nucleotide sequence: TGCGCCAGCAGCTTGCAGGTTTCAAGCGACGAGCAGTACTTC.

This chain links TRBV10-3 with TRBJ2-3, with D perhaps matching TRBD2 (6 bases). V was clipped by 0 bases and J by 1 base, with 14 bases between them. This CDR3 has 17 amino acids. From germline, CDR1 is ENHRY and CDR2 SYGVKD. CDR3 loop: CAISESKAGSGTDTQYF. Here the CDR3 DNA reads TGTGCCATCAGTGAGTCGAAGGCGGGGTCGGGCACAGATACGCAGTATTTT.

CDR3: CASSPLTALHYNEQFF. The CDR3 region has the DNA TGTGCCAGCTCACCGCTTACAGCCCTTCACTACAATGAGCAGTTCTTC. The rearrangement joins TRBV18 to TRBJ2-1; D remains unclear. CDR1 is KGHSH, CDR2 LQKENI, per germline. The V and J ends lost 3 bases and 3 bases respectively, with 15 bases between them. The CDR3 loop spans 16 amino acids.

The chain combines TRBV28 with TRBJ2-1; 13 nucleotides match TRBD2. The V gene's germline CDR1 is MDHEN and CDR2 SYDVKM. This CDR3 is built from 15 residues. Germline trimming cut 4 bases from V and 8 bases from J; bases unmatched to any gene: 5. The CDR3 protein is CASSCTSGRAYEQFF. The CDR3 bases are TGTGCCAGCAGTTGTACTAGCGGGAGGGCCTATGAGCAGTTCTTC. Full variable domain (outside the CDR3, taken from reference TRBV28 and TRBJ2-1): DVKVTQSSRYLVKRTGEKVFLECVQDMDHENMFWYRQDPGLGLRLIYFSYDVKMKEKGDIPEGYSVSREKKERFSLILESASTNQTSMYLCASSCTSGRAYEQFFGPGTRLTVL.

The V call is TRBV20-1, the J call TRBJ2-5; 7 bases align to TRBD2. CDR1 is DFQATT, CDR2 SNEGSKA, per germline (reference sequence). Unmatched junction bases numbered 11, after V lost 7 bases and J lost 0 bases. CDR3 length equals 15 residues. The CDR3 DNA reads TGCAGTGGCACGCGGCCTAGCGGAAACCAAGAGACCCAGTACTTC. Protein product: CSGTRPSGNQETQYF.

The chain employs TRBV5-6 and TRBJ2-3; 10 bases are shared with TRBD2. CDR3 length: 15 amino acids. CDR1 and CDR2 from the germline V gene are SGHDT and YYEEEE. The ends lost 4 bases at V and 3 bases at J; junction bases unmatched: 5. Written as DNA, the CDR3 is TGTGCCAGCAGCGAGGGACTAGCGAGTACAGATACGCAGTATTTT. This sequence encodes CASSEGLASTDTQYF.

The chain has TRBV9 and TRBJ2-1, with D possibly called TRBD1 or TRBD2 (6 bases each). The CDR3 runs to 17 residues. V gave up 3 bases and J gave up 0 bases, with 16 bases separating them. Germline loops: CDR1 SGDLS, CDR2 YYNGEE. The CDR3 sequence: CASSAGDNSRSYNEQFF. The CDR3 nucleotides read TGTGCCAGCAGCGCGGGGGACAATTCCCGCTCCTACAATGAGCAGTTCTTC.

V usage is TRBV29-1 and J usage is TRBJ1-2, with TRBD1 matching over 9 bases. CDR3 size: 12 residues. Looked up from germline, CDR1 is SQVTM and CDR2 is ANQGSEA. Trimming took 1 base from V and 8 from J; bases not matched to a gene: 2. CDR3 sequence reads: CSVEAGQGGYTF. DNA for the CDR3: TGCAGCGTTGAAGCGGGACAGGGAGGCTACACCTTC.

The chain couples TRBV3-1 to TRBJ2-3, with TRBD2 identical over 9 bases. Germline CDR1 and CDR2: LGHDT and YNNKEL (reference sequence). The CDR3 spans 17 residues. The V gene end was trimmed by 1 base and the J gene end by 3 bases; junction bases not matched to a gene: 8. In nucleotides, the CDR3 is TGTGCCAGCAGCCAAGGGCTAGCGGGATTGAGGACAGATACGCAGTATTTT. Protein product: CASSQGLAGLRTDTQYF.

This clonotype came up a few times. The chain has TRBV11-2 and TRBJ1-1; TRBD1 aligns across 8 bases. The germline V gene encodes CDR1 SGHAT and CDR2 FQNNGV. The CDR3 spans 18 residues. V trimming: 0 bases; J trimming: 0 bases; junction bases outside the gene matches: 9. The CDR3 region has the DNA TGTGCCAGCAGCTTAGAGACAGGGGCGAGGACCATGAACACTGAAGCTTTCTTT. This encodes CASSLETGARTMNTEAFF.

The chain carries TRBV7-2 and TRBJ1-5; 10 bases match TRBD1. Germline CDR1 and CDR2: SGHTA and FQGNSA. The CDR3 totals 15 residues. The J segment lost 2 bases and the V segment lost 6 bases, leaving 4 bases of the junction unmatched. CDR3 DNA: TGTGCCAGCAGAGAAGGGACAGGGGGCAATCAGCCCCAGCATTTT. Translated, it gives CASREGTGGNQPQHF. Complete variable domain (other parts from reference TRBV7-2 and TRBJ1-5): GAGVSQSPSNKVTEKGKDVELRCDPISGHTALYWYRQSLGQGLEFLIYFQGNSAPDKSGLPSDRFSAERTGGSVSTLTIQRTQQEDSAVYLCASREGTGGNQPQHFGDGTRLSIL.

A note on this clonotype: A read error is possible here, since a much larger clone lies one base away. The J gene is TRBJ2-7, the V gene TRBV7-2; D unclear. The CDR3 spans 15 residues. V gave up 0 bases and J gave up 3 bases, with 12 bases separating them. Germline values: CDR1 SGHTA, CDR2 FQGNSA. The CDR3 reads CASSLAGSWNYEQYF. The CDR3, as DNA: TGTGCCAGCAGCTTAGCTGGTAGCTGGAACTACGAGCAGTACTTC.